A single sample is the source of the 13 T cell receptor beta chains below, sequenced in a study of blood T cells in healthy people across ages. A sample-barcoded 5' primer and a J-beta primer mix were used in a second PCR of about 7 to 12 cycles. Via MiXCR, TCRdb re-called the 5' RACE reads, giving one row per CDR3 protein. The table lists about 640,000 distinct CDR3 sequences, roughly three fifths of them singletons, with over 30% in the top ten. The sample taken for sequencing was blood. The receptors were sampled from a man aged 55 to 70 in good health.

This chain joins TRBV28 and TRBJ1-4; D is ambiguous. The CDR3 consists of 15 residues. V was cut by 3 bases and J by 4 bases, with 12 bases left in between. Looked up from germline, CDR1 is MDHEN and CDR2 is SYDVKM. The CDR3 is CASSFPALGNEKLFF. CDR3 nucleotide sequence: TGTGCCAGCAGTTTCCCAGCTTTGGGTAATGAAAAACTGTTTTTT.

The chain carries TRBV7-6 and TRBJ2-1, with 12 bases aligning to TRBD2. This CDR3 spans 18 amino acids. V lost 2 bases, J lost 0 bases, and 5 bases stayed unmatched. CDR1 and CDR2 from the germline V gene are SGHVS and FNYEAQ. This chain's CDR3 is CASSLPSGGEASYNEQFF. The CDR3 nucleotides are TGTGCCAGCAGCTTACCTAGCGGGGGGGAAGCCTCCTACAATGAGCAGTTCTTC.

The chain combines TRBV29-1 with TRBJ1-2, with a tentative D call TRBD1 (5 bases). CDR1 SQVTM and CDR2 ANQGSEA come from the germline V gene. The length of the CDR3 is 13 residues. As DNA, the CDR3 is TGCAGTGTCGGGTCACAGGAGAGCTATGGCTACACCTTC. This translates into CSVGSQESYGYTF.

This clonotype was observed a few times. The CDR3, as DNA: TGTGCCAGCAGCAGACTAGCGGACGGCACCCAGTACTTC. Protein sequence: CASSRLADGTQYF. The chain recombines TRBV13 with TRBJ2-5; the match to TRBD2 covers 9 bases. Losses at the gene ends were 5 bases for V and 8 bases for J; bases not matched to a gene: 6. The CDR3 totals 13 residues. Germline CDR1 reads PRHDT; CDR2 reads FYEKMQ (reference sequence).

The rearrangement joins TRBV6-1 to TRBJ2-5; D unresolved. Germline CDR1 MNHNS, CDR2 SASEGT. The germline V and J ends were trimmed by 6 bases and 2 bases, with 13 bases remaining between them. The CDR3 sequence is 14 residues long. CDR3 residues: CASSALYSQETQYF. The CDR3, as DNA: TGTGCCAGCAGCGCCCTGTATTCGCAAGAGACCCAGTACTTC.

This chain connects TRBV12-3 or TRBV12-4 to TRBJ2-2; 11 nucleotides match TRBD1. The CDR3 extends over 16 amino acids. J was trimmed by 1 base and V by 6 bases; bases with no gene match: 4. The CDR3 region is CASSSGTGGNTGELFF. The CDR3 nucleotides read TGTGCCAGCAGCTCCGGGACAGGGGGGAACACCGGGGAGCTGTTTTTT.

This clonotype was counted a few times. This chain uses TRBV29-1 with TRBJ2-3; D uncertain. This CDR3 is built from 13 residues. The V gene lost 5 bases and the J gene lost 5 bases, with 14 bases spanning the gap. Germline V CDR1 and CDR2: SQVTM, ANQGSEA. The CDR3 DNA reads TGCAGCGTTCTGAGTTCCGGTATAGATACGCAGTATTTT. The encoded protein is CSVLSSGIDTQYF.

This clonotype occurred once. The chain uses TRBV6-5 and TRBJ1-6; the D gene is possibly TRBD1 (6 bases). The CDR3 is 15 amino acids. Germline-derived CDR1 and CDR2 are MNHEY and SVGAGI. Trimming pared 5 bases from V and 7 bases from J, leaving 15 bases between. The CDR3 nucleotides are TGTGCCAGCAGTCCCGGGGGGCGTCGGAATTCACCCCTCCACTTT. Its protein product is CASSPGGRRNSPLHF.

J is TRBJ2-1 and V is TRBV11-2; 13 bases line up with TRBD2. The CDR3 runs to 15 residues. CDR1 is SGHAT and CDR2 is FQNNGV in the germline V gene. V lost 5 bases, J lost 8 bases, and 6 bases stayed unmatched. The CDR3: CASSRTTSGGDEQFF. CDR3 DNA sequence: TGTGCCAGCAGCCGCACTACTAGCGGGGGGGATGAGCAGTTCTTC.

The V call is TRBV4-1, the J call TRBJ2-1; the match to TRBD2 covers 12 bases. This CDR3 comprises 17 residues. The V gene's germline CDR1 is MGHRA and CDR2 YSYEKL. V gave up 6 bases and J gave up 3 bases; unmatched junction bases: 9. In nucleotides, the CDR3 is TGCGCCAGCAGAACTAGCGGGGGGCTAGTTGGCTACAATGAGCAGTTCTTC. This translates into CASRTSGGLVGYNEQFF.

The rearrangement joins TRBV5-1 to TRBJ2-3, with 7 positions matching TRBD1. Germline lookup yields CDR1 SGHRS and CDR2 YFSETQ. This CDR3 spans 15 amino acids. With V trimmed by 3 bases and J by 3 bases, 7 bases remained unmatched. CDR3 loop: CASSSDRVVTDTQYF. DNA of the CDR3: TGCGCCAGCAGCTCTGACAGGGTTGTAACAGATACGCAGTATTTT.

The sample holds a few counts of this clonotype. The chain combines TRBV7-2 with TRBJ2-3; D unresolved. The CDR3 length is 13 residues. Germline CDR1 and CDR2: SGHTA and FQGNSA. The germline V and J ends were trimmed by 3 bases and 4 bases, with 8 bases remaining between them. CDR3 sequence (DNA): TGTGCCAGCAGCTTCCCCCAGGCAGATACGCAGTATTTT. Translation: CASSFPQADTQYF.

This clonotype was seen more than once but under ten times. The V and J genes are TRBV12-3 or TRBV12-4 and TRBJ2-3; a possible D gene is TRBD1 (5 bases). The germline V and J ends were trimmed by 7 bases and 2 bases, with 19 bases remaining between them. The CDR3 runs to 16 residues. CDR3 residues: CASTRSTGPLTDTQYF. Written as DNA, the CDR3 is TGTGCCAGCACCCGAAGCACAGGCCCCCTCACAGATACGCAGTATTTT.